The 27 T cell receptor beta chains below were found in one sample sequenced in a study of human T cells and chemical hapten exposure. Time point reported: pre-sensitization, week 0. The treatment was: therapeutic diphenylcyclopropenone sensitization with weekly scalp DPC. Whole blood that had not been fractionated was the source of extracted total RNA. TCRdb re-analysed the RACE reads in MiXCR, keeping a single row per CDR3 protein. The data contain approximately 52,000 distinct CDR3 sequences, more than 9% of them singletons. The starting material was whole blood, obtained in connection with sensitization to the hapten diphenylcyclopropenone (DPC). Receptors originate from a woman aged 30 to 39 with alopecia areata. Some clones in this sample may be carry-over from other donors' samples.

This clonotype was observed a few times. This CDR3 reads CASRLAGTRAEKLFF. The CDR3 DNA reads TGTGCCAGCAGACTAGCCGGGACACGAGCTGAAAAACTGTTTTTT. The chain joins TRBV13 to TRBJ1-4, with D possibly TRBD1 on 6 matching bases. V was cut by 6 bases and J by 7 bases, with 18 bases left in between. Germline CDR1 reads PRHDT; CDR2 reads FYEKMQ (reference sequence). This CDR3 comprises 15 residues.

This clonotype was seen a handful of times. The rearrangement links TRBV7-2 to TRBJ2-3, with 13 bases aligning to TRBD2. V shed 2 bases and J 0 bases; nucleotides not matched to a gene: 11. CDR3 length: 20 residues. Per the germline V gene, CDR1 is SGHTA and CDR2 is FQGNSA. The CDR3 DNA sequence: TGTGCCAGCAGCTTACGCCCGAGACTAGCGGGGGGCGGGAGCACAGATACGCAGTATTTT. It codes for CASSLRPRLAGGGSTDTQYF.

The table lists this clonotype with many counts. The genes are TRBV12-3 or TRBV12-4 and TRBJ1-5, with 11 bases aligning to TRBD1. The V and J ends lost 6 bases and 4 bases, in that order; junction bases with no gene match: 5. This CDR3 has 15 amino acids. The CDR3 reads CASRRTGGANQPQHF. CDR3 bases: TGTGCCAGCAGGCGGACAGGGGGCGCGAATCAGCCCCAGCATTTT.

This clonotype showed up many times. V is TRBV20-1 and J is TRBJ1-5; D gene unclear. The V end was cut by 6 bases, the J end by 6 bases, with 12 bases between. The CDR3 extends over 12 amino acids. CDR1 and CDR2 (germline): DFQATT, SNEGSKA (reference sequence). The CDR3 coding sequence is TGCAGTGCGGGTTGGGGAGGTCAGCCCCAGCATTTT. Residues: CSAGWGGQPQHF.

This chain uses TRBV9 with TRBJ1-5, with a weak D call TRBD1 (6 bases). The length of the CDR3 is 15 residues. The V end was cut by 0 bases, the J end by 2 bases, with 9 bases between. Germline V gene data show CDR1 as SGDLS and CDR2 as YYNGEE. The CDR3 DNA reads as TGTGCCAGCAGCGTAGGGGCAGGGGGCAATCAGCCCCAGCATTTT. As protein: CASSVGAGGNQPQHF. Using reference TRBV9 and TRBJ1-5 for the parts outside the CDR3, the full variable domain is DSGVTQTPKHLITATGQRVTLRCSPRSGDLSVYWYQQSLDQGLQFLIQYYNGEERAKGNILERFSAQQFPDLHSELNLSSLELGDSALYFCASSVGAGGNQPQHFGDGTRLSIL.

The genes are TRBV12-5 and TRBJ2-1; tentatively, D is TRBD2 (6 bases). The germline V and J ends were trimmed by 6 bases and 7 bases, with 10 bases remaining between them. From germline, CDR1 is LGHNT and CDR2 FRNRAP. This CDR3 contains 12 residues. The DNA for the CDR3 is TGTGCTAGTGGACTACGGGGGAATGAGCAGTTCTTC. Its translation is CASGLRGNEQFF.

With respect to this clonotype: A junction end diverges from the germline sequence, so it may reflect a read error. CDR3 sequence: CASSFRTNGDTF. In nucleotides, the CDR3 is TGTGCCAGCAGCTTTAGGACTAATGGCGACACCTTC. The rearrangement links TRBV7-2 to TRBJ1-2; D is unclear. This CDR3 has 12 amino acids. Germline CDR1 and CDR2: SGHTA and FQGNSA.

The chain couples TRBV20-1 to TRBJ1-2; 7 bases are a match to TRBD1. The CDR3 length is 16 residues. CDR1 and CDR2 from the germline V gene are DFQATT and SNEGSKA (reference sequence). Trimming cost V 7 bases and J 2 bases; bases outside gene matches: 16. This chain's CDR3 is CSVTGQGGGLNYGYTF. The CDR3 DNA reads as TGCAGTGTCACGGGCCAGGGAGGGGGCCTAAACTATGGCTACACCTTC.

A few counts support this clonotype. This chain links TRBV6-1 with TRBJ1-2; a weak D match, TRBD1 (6 bases). V dropped 0 bases and J dropped 4 bases, with 15 bases sitting between them. The germline V gene encodes CDR1 MNHNS and CDR2 SASEGT. The CDR3 runs to 16 residues. CDR3 DNA: TGTGCCAGCAGTGAAGCGGGGGCATTAGGTGGCTATGGCTACACCTTC. The encoded protein is CASSEAGALGGYGYTF.

This clonotype was counted only a few times. J is TRBJ2-3 and V is TRBV2; 7 bases fit TRBD2. In germline, CDR1 is SNHLY, CDR2 FYNNEI. Trimming took 7 bases from V and 2 from J; bases not matched to a gene: 6. The CDR3 sequence is 14 residues long. CDR3 sequence reads: CASTPGTTTDTQYF. The CDR3 DNA is TGTGCCAGCACCCCCGGGACTACCACAGATACGCAGTATTTT.

V gene TRBV19 combines with J gene TRBJ2-7, with 9 bases aligning to TRBD2. The CDR3 has 14 amino acids. The V and J ends lost 5 bases and 3 bases, in that order; junction bases with no gene match: 5. Germline V CDR1 and CDR2: LNHDA, SQIVND (reference sequence). Here the CDR3 reads CASSPGLAVYEQYF. The CDR3 DNA sequence: TGTGCCAGTAGTCCGGGACTAGCAGTCTACGAGCAGTACTTC. Together with reference TRBV19 and TRBJ2-7, the CDR3 gives the full variable domain: DGGITQSPKYLFRKEGQNVTLSCEQNLNHDAMYWYRQDPGQGLRLIYYSQIVNDFQKGDIAEGYSVSREKKESFPLTVTSAQKNPTAFYLCASSPGLAVYEQYFGPGTRLTVT.

As regards this clonotype: It may be a read error: a sequence one base away is much more abundant. This chain joins TRBV2 and TRBJ2-6, with 7 bases fitting TRBD1. The CDR3 is 16 amino acids. Per the germline V gene, CDR1 is SNHLY and CDR2 is FYNNEI. CDR3 sequence: CASSEKQGYGANVPTF. The CDR3 nucleotides are TGTGCCAGCAGTGAAAAACAGGGGTATGGGGCCAACGTCCCGACTTTC.

This clonotype appeared once. This sequence joins TRBV12-3 or TRBV12-4 and TRBJ2-1; 8 nucleotides match TRBD2. CDR3 size: 15 residues. V gave up 6 bases and J gave up 6 bases; unmatched junction bases: 10. The CDR3 DNA is TGTGCCAGCAGCCGTGGGGAGCGGGGGATCAATGAGCAGTTCTTC. Translated: CASSRGERGINEQFF.

V usage is TRBV4-3 and J usage is TRBJ2-1; 11 nucleotides line up with TRBD2. Germline values: CDR1 LGHNA, CDR2 YSLEER. V trimming: 1 base; J trimming: 5 bases; junction bases outside the gene matches: 10. CDR3 length: 18 amino acids. DNA of the CDR3: TGCGCCAGCAGCCAAGGGGCGGTAGCGGGGGGGTTAGACAATGAGCAGTTCTTC. It codes for CASSQGAVAGGLDNEQFF.

This clonotype was detected ten times or more. V gene TRBV5-1 combines with J gene TRBJ1-1; D is unresolved. Germline V gene lookup returns CDR1 SGHRS and CDR2 YFSETQ. CDR3 length equals 16 residues. V lost 4 bases and J lost 0, with 16 bases in between. This CDR3 reads CASSRGSSIMNTEAFF. The CDR3 nucleotides read TGCGCCAGCAGCCGAGGTAGTTCCATCATGAACACTGAAGCTTTCTTT. The full variable domain, in which reference TRBV5-1 and TRBJ1-1 provide the parts outside the CDR3, is KAGVTQTPRYLIKTRGQQVTLSCSPISGHRSVSWYQQTPGQGLQFLFEYFSETQRNKGNFPGRFSGRQFSNSRSEMNVSTLELGDSALYLCASSRGSSIMNTEAFFGQGTRLTVV.

This clonotype was seen ten or more times. The chain carries TRBV12-3 or TRBV12-4 and TRBJ1-1, with D tentatively TRBD1 (5 bases). The CDR3 runs 15 residues. V was pared by 6 bases and J by 4 bases, with 18 bases between. The CDR3 is CASSPTVPRSTEAFF. The CDR3 DNA follows: TGTGCCAGCAGCCCGACAGTGCCGAGATCCACTGAAGCTTTCTTT.

The CDR3 loop is CAIRRDRGTDEQFF. CDR3 in DNA: TGTGCCATCAGGAGGGACAGGGGCACGGATGAGCAGTTCTTC. The V and J genes are TRBV10-3 and TRBJ2-1, with TRBD1 matching over 10 bases. The CDR3 runs to 14 residues. V lost 6 bases, J lost 8 bases, and 7 bases stayed unmatched. Germline V gene lookup returns CDR1 ENHRY and CDR2 SYGVKD.

The sample holds many counts of this clonotype. The chain is built from TRBV13 and TRBJ2-3; 7 nucleotides agree with TRBD1. The CDR3 contains 15 residues. CDR1 and CDR2 (germline): PRHDT, FYEKMQ (reference sequence). Losses at the gene ends were 6 bases for V and 4 bases for J; bases not matched to a gene: 10. The CDR3 nucleotides are TGTGCCAGCAGTCCAAATAGGGGGCAATCAGATACGCAGTATTTT. Protein product: CASSPNRGQSDTQYF.

This clonotype was picked up a small number of times. The chain carries TRBV7-2 and TRBJ2-1; 7 bases agree with TRBD1. Germline values: CDR1 SGHTA, CDR2 FQGNSA. V lost 5 bases to trimming and J lost 6 bases; unmatched junction nucleotides: 7. CDR3 length: 14 residues. CDR3 DNA: TGTGCCAGCAGCGTGACTGGGACAGCCAATGAGCAGTTCTTC. Residues: CASSVTGTANEQFF.

This clonotype was seen a handful of times. This chain uses TRBV19 with TRBJ2-3, with D possibly matching TRBD1 (6 bases). V gave up 5 bases and J gave up 2 bases, with 17 bases separating them. The CDR3 has 16 residues. The germline V gene has CDR1 LNHDA and CDR2 SQIVND (reference sequence). The CDR3 is CASSSTTGGFTDTQYF. The CDR3 coding sequence is TGTGCCAGTAGTTCCACGACAGGAGGATTCACAGATACGCAGTATTTT.

This clonotype has more than one count but fewer than ten. J is TRBJ2-3 and V is TRBV5-6; weak D call: TRBD2 (6 bases). Trimming cost V 4 bases and J 3 bases, with 15 bases left between them. CDR1 SGHDT and CDR2 YYEEEE come from the germline V gene. The CDR3 sequence is 15 residues long. CDR3 amino acids: CASSLATYLTDTQYF. As DNA, the CDR3 is TGTGCCAGCAGCCTAGCGACCTACTTAACAGATACGCAGTATTTT.

This sequence joins TRBV4-3 and TRBJ2-1, with TRBD2 identical over 11 bases. Looked up from germline, CDR1 is LGHNA and CDR2 is YSLEER. The trim removed 4 bases at V and 9 bases at J, leaving 8 bases unmatched. The CDR3 is 15 residues long. The CDR3 DNA reads TGCGCCAGCAGCCCTGGAACTAGCGGGGGTGTTGAGCAGTTCTTC. Residues: CASSPGTSGGVEQFF.

This clonotype was found many times. The rearrangement joins TRBV20-1 to TRBJ2-3, with a tentative D call TRBD2 (6 bases). Trimming removed 6 bases at V and 7 bases at J, with 14 bases between. This CDR3 is built from 12 residues. Germline-derived CDR1 and CDR2 are DFQATT and SNEGSKA (reference sequence). The CDR3 is CSAEGTANTQYF. CDR3 in DNA: TGCAGTGCCGAGGGGACTGCAAATACGCAGTATTTT.

This chain joins TRBV18 and TRBJ2-4; 7 bases agree with TRBD1. Germline CDR1 is KGHSH and CDR2 is LQKENI. This CDR3 is 14 amino acids long. J lost 9 bases, V lost 3 bases, and 8 bases had no gene match. Here the CDR3 DNA reads TGTGCCAGCTCACCCTCGACAGGGAAGGGCATTCAGTACTTC. Encoded protein: CASSPSTGKGIQYF.

There are many counts of this clonotype. The chain joins TRBV4-1 to TRBJ1-5; D perhaps matches TRBD1 (6 bases). V lost 0 bases and J 4 bases, leaving 13 bases between the germline ends. The CDR3 is made up of 16 amino acids. Germline CDR1 MGHRA, CDR2 YSYEKL. The CDR3 coding sequence is TGCGCCAGCAGCCAAGATCCCCGGGGGCCGAATCAGCCCCAGCATTTT. Its protein is CASSQDPRGPNQPQHF.

This clonotype has more than one count but fewer than ten. The chain has TRBV12-3 or TRBV12-4 and TRBJ2-3; 8 nucleotides align to TRBD2. CDR3 length equals 15 residues. The junction had 4 bases not matched to a gene; V was cut back by 5 bases and J by 0 bases. The CDR3 protein is CASSKLAGSTDTQYF. The CDR3 DNA reads as TGTGCCAGCAGTAAATTAGCGGGGAGCACAGATACGCAGTATTTT.

The J gene is TRBJ1-1, the V gene TRBV30, with a possible D match to TRBD1 (5 bases). The CDR3 covers 13 residues. The V and J ends lost 5 bases and 1 base respectively, with 11 bases between them. Germline V gene lookup returns CDR1 GTSNPN and CDR2 SVGIG (reference sequence). The CDR3 protein is CAWGPRENTEAFF. The CDR3 region has the DNA TGTGCCTGGGGCCCCAGGGAGAACACTGAAGCTTTCTTT.